The source of this T cell receptor beta chain is a study of cytotoxic CD8 clonotypes in ibrutinib-treated CLL. Across the whole study: Samples yielded averages of 200,000 to 300,000 productive templates and almost 95,000 productive rearrangements.

TCRdb's table, derived via immunoSEQ multiplex PCR, lists solely in-frame clones and lacks some. Of under 150,000 clones listed, 80% to 90% were seen once; the top ten hold 2.5% to 3.5%. In regard to this clone: What it binds is unknown.

The CDR3 runs 9 residues. Broader study findings: Patients with sustained remission and those progressing were sampled at differing times. The study found baseline clonality above age-matched healthy donors, tracking circulating CD8+ T-cell counts. Rising at ibrutinib response, clonality subsequently fell back toward baseline at progression.

The chain has TRBV21-1 and TRBJ1-2. TRBV21-1 is assigned pseudogene status. Specimen: PBMCs, collected after 24 months of ibrutinib treatment. The TCR was taken from a human donor with chronic lymphocytic leukemia. The CDR3 sequence is CARGYGYTF. CDR3 coding DNA: TGTGCCCGCGGCTATGGCTACACCTTC.